The clone carrying this T cell receptor beta chain was seen at least ten times. As yet, its antigen is unknown. This specimen comes from a study of regulatory T cells in long-lasting Graves disease. Documented time point: newly diagnosed GD, antithyroid drugs for less than 3 months. Scientists built the TCR library using RNA that was extracted from PBMCs. A peripheral blood sample, 8.5 to 9 milliliters in volume, was drawn into EDTA tubes. Libraries of TCR beta came from iRepertoire HTBI primers plus Arm-PCR of CDR3 regions. One entry per CDR3 protein results from TCRdb running MiXCR on the multiplex PCR reads. The sample shows approximately 400,000 distinct CDR3 sequences, 15% of them seen only once. The CDR3 has 13 residues. Germline V gene lookup returns CDR1 ENHRY and CDR2 SYGVKD. With 6 bases removed from V and 1 base from J, the gap between germline ends came to 10 bases. Findings and caveats of the study: Newly diagnosed disease favored TRBV20-1 and TRBJ2-1 over persistent disease.

These data were likewise used in another study, on T cells in Graves' hyperthyroidism and ophthalmopathy. In that study: First-round RT-PCR of the TCR CDR3 relied on the HTBI primer set. A median about 7 months before onset, the model predicted ophthalmopathy.

This chain joins TRBV10-3 and TRBJ2-7; D call uncertain. This TCR derives from a middle-aged woman with Graves disease. The specimen was peripheral blood mononuclear cells (PBMCs), collected at new diagnosis, from a patient treated with antithyroid drugs. CDR3 bases: TGTGCCATCAGGAAGGACGGATCCTACGAGCAGTACTTC. Translating gives CAIRKDGSYEQYF.